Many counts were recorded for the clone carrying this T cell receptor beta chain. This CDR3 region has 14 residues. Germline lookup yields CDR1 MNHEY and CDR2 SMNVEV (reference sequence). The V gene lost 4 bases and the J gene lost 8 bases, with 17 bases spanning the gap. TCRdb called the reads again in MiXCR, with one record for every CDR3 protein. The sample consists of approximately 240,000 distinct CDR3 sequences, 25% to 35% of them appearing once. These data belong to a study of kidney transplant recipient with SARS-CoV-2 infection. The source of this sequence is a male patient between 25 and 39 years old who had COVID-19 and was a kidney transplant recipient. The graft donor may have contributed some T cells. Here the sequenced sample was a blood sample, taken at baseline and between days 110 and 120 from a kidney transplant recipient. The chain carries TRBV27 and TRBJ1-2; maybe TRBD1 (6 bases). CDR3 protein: CASSYAPGARGYTF. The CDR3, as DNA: TGTGCCAGCAGTTACGCGCCGGGGGCTAGGGGCTACACCTTC.